This T cell receptor beta chain was obtained from a study of shared clonotypes between healthy human individuals. The germline V gene has CDR1 GTSNPN and CDR2 SVGIG (reference sequence). CDR3 length equals 13 residues. V trimming: 7 bases; J trimming: 9 bases; junction bases outside the gene matches: 11. General study points: A small donor pool kept down the genetic and exposure-history diversity that was represented. Larger estimated richness was generally seen in naive subsets than in memory subsets. A handful of donors showed sharing of approximately 5% of naive CD4 clonotypes.

A word on this clone: Its antigen is currently unknown.

In the sorted-subset replicate PCRs, about 190 ng DNA, 25,000 to 35,000 T cell genomes, was used. Profiled with immunoSEQ multiplex PCR; TCRdb holds only in-frame clones, not every one. The table shows approximately 2,300,000 clones, with 85% to 95% occurring only once. What was sequenced was naive CD4+ T cells from PBMCs. Documented subset: CD45RA+ positively selected. The TCR sequence derives from a man younger than 30 in good health. Some clones in this sample may be carry-over from other donors' samples. The chain joins TRBV30 to TRBJ2-2; TRBD2 aligns across 7 bases. The CDR3 coding sequence is TGTGCCTCACCCATGGCTAGCGGCCGGGAGCTGTTTTTT. Its translation is CASPMASGRELFF.